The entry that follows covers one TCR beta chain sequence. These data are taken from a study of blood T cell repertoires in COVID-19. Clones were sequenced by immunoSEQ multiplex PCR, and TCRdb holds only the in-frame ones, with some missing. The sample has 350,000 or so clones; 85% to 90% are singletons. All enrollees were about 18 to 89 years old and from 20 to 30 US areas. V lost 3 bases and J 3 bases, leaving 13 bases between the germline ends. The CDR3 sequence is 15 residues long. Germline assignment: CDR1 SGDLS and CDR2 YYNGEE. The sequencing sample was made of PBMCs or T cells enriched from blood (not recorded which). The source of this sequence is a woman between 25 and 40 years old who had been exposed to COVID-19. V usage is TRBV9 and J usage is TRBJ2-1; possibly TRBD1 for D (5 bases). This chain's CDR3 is CASSGPGADYNEQFF. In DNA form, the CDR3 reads TGTGCCAGCAGCGGGCCTGGGGCAGACTACAATGAGCAGTTCTTC.